A selection of T cell receptor beta chains follows, all from one sample in a study of T-cell reconstitution after alpha-beta-depleted transplantation in children. From the PCR reads, TCRdb called clonotypes with MiXCR, one entry per CDR3 protein. This table has 73,000 or so distinct CDR3 sequences, roughly 5% appearing once. Sequencing was performed on PBMCs, mostly from graft donor cells, taken 180 days after TCRalphabeta/CD19-depleted stem cell transplant. The origin of the receptors is a boy in the first two years of life who had a stem cell transplant for acute myeloid leukemia, so the T cells may come from the graft donor. Each CDR3 is given with its conserved first and last residue. D genes are given only for firm matches. Size is stated for part of the rows, as once, few or many counts, or as a class when the clone is expanded.

j_call d_call clone_size v_call cdr3_aa cdr3_nt
TRBJ2-3 - many TRBV5-1 CASTLDNSPQYF TGCGCCAGCACCTTGGACAACAGCCCGCAGTATTTT
TRBJ1-2 TRBD1 many TRBV6-1 CASSAARRGNGYTF TGTGCCAGCAGTGCCGCGCGCAGGGGGAATGGCTACACCTTC
TRBJ1-3 - many TRBV30 CAWSPGKGKKNTIYF TGTGCCTGGAGTCCCGGGAAGGGCAAAAAGAACACCATATATTTT
TRBJ2-6 - many TRBV5-1 CASSLIWRGASGANVLTF TGCGCCAGCAGCTTGATATGGAGGGGGGCCTCTGGGGCCAACGTCCTGACTTTC
TRBJ1-5 TRBD1 many TRBV15 CATSRFQGDQPQHF TGTGCCACCAGCAGATTCCAGGGGGATCAGCCCCAGCATTTT
TRBJ2-7 - many TRBV29-1 CSVERQEGYEQYF TGCAGCGTTGAAAGACAGGAGGGCTACGAGCAGTACTTC
TRBJ2-3 TRBD2 many TRBV12-3/TRBV12-4 CASSPSGGMQYF TGTGCCAGCAGCCCGAGCGGGGGGATGCAGTATTTT
TRBJ2-1 - many TRBV20-1 CSARDPWLASYNEQFF TGCAGTGCTAGAGATCCTTGGCTAGCTTCCTACAATGAGCAGTTCTTC
TRBJ2-7 TRBD2 many TRBV5-5 CASSLGLATSYEQYF TGTGCCAGCAGTTTGGGACTAGCGACATCCTACGAGCAGTACTTC
TRBJ2-4 - many TRBV3-1 CASSQESVKNIQYF TGTGCCAGCAGCCAAGAGTCGGTCAAAAACATTCAGTACTTC
TRBJ2-7 - many TRBV3-1 CASSQGTVSAYEQYF TGTGCCAGCAGCCAAGGGACAGTGAGCGCCTACGAGCAGTACTTC
TRBJ2-1 - many TRBV9 CASSPHSLHGYNEQFF TGTGCCAGCAGCCCCCACAGCCTGCACGGCTACAATGAGCAGTTCTTC
TRBJ1-1 TRBD1 many TRBV20-1 CSAPGTGGESEAFF TGCAGTGCACCTGGGACAGGGGGGGAGAGTGAAGCTTTCTTT
TRBJ1-5 TRBD1 many TRBV19 CASSIGGTGIHQPQHF TGTGCCAGTAGTATAGGTGGGACAGGGATCCATCAGCCCCAGCATTTT
TRBJ1-1 - many TRBV11-2 CASSPGHAEAFF TGTGCCAGCAGCCCGGGGCACGCTGAAGCTTTCTTT
TRBJ2-3 - many TRBV30 CAWSVGGLGLTDTQYF TGTGCCTGGAGTGTAGGGGGGCTAGGGCTGACAGATACGCAGTATTTT
TRBJ2-6 - many TRBV19 CASRAGVTGANVLTF TGTGCCAGTAGAGCAGGGGTAACCGGGGCCAACGTCCTGACTTTC
TRBJ1-6 - few TRBV18 CASSPIPGHWNNSPLHF TGTGCCAGCTCACCAATCCCGGGACACTGGAATAATTCACCCCTCCACTTT
TRBJ2-3 - many TRBV20-1 CSAPVTTDTQYF TGCAGTGCACCGGTCACCACAGATACGCAGTATTTT
TRBJ2-2 TRBD1 many TRBV5-6 CASSLLQGDTGELFF TGTGCCAGCAGCTTGTTACAGGGGGACACCGGGGAGCTGTTTTTT
TRBJ2-3 - many TRBV6-5 CASSYSISTDTQYF TGTGCCAGCAGTTACTCGATTTCCACAGATACGCAGTATTTT
TRBJ1-2 TRBD1 - TRBV5-5 CASSLYSPPQGGGYGYTF TGTGCCAGCAGCTTATACTCCCCACCACAGGGGGGAGGCTATGGCTACACCTTC
TRBJ2-3 - many TRBV24-1 CATSDSSGAPGTDTQYF TGTGCCACCAGTGATTCCAGTGGGGCGCCGGGCACAGATACGCAGTATTTT
TRBJ1-2 - many TRBV12-3/TRBV12-4 CASRGQGRYGYTF TGTGCCAGCAGGGGTCAGGGAAGGTATGGCTACACCTTC
TRBJ2-1 TRBD1 many TRBV5-1 CASSLDRGLNEQFF TGCGCCAGCAGCTTAGACAGGGGACTCAATGAGCAGTTCTTC
TRBJ2-2 TRBD2 many TRBV7-6 CASSPSGGLVTGELFF TGTGCCAGCAGTCCTAGCGGGGGGCTTGTCACCGGGGAGCTGTTTTTT
TRBJ1-2 - many TRBV9 CASNYLGNYGYTF TGTGCCAGCAACTATCTTGGGAACTATGGCTACACCTTC
TRBJ1-5 - many TRBV2 CASRGQGNIANQPQHF TGTGCCAGCAGAGGGCAGGGGAATATAGCAAATCAGCCCCAGCATTTT
TRBJ2-7 TRBD1 many TRBV7-9 CASSTGQAEQYF TGTGCCAGCAGCACGGGACAGGCGGAGCAGTACTTC
TRBJ2-1 TRBD2 many TRBV20-1 CSARGVLGLAAYNEQFF TGCAGTGCTAGAGGGGTCTTGGGACTAGCGGCCTACAATGAGCAGTTCTTC
TRBJ2-3 TRBD2 many TRBV20-1 CSASLTSGVTDTQYF TGCAGTGCTAGCTTGACTAGCGGGGTCACAGATACGCAGTATTTT
TRBJ2-1 TRBD2 many TRBV11-3 CASSLTSGGEFF TGTGCCAGCAGCTTAACTAGCGGGGGTGAGTTCTTC
TRBJ2-5 TRBD2 many TRBV5-1 CASRRDYSQETQYF TGCGCCAGCAGGCGGGACTATTCCCAAGAGACCCAGTACTTC
TRBJ2-5 - many TRBV28 CASSFKRGLKTQYF TGTGCCAGCAGTTTTAAAAGAGGGTTGAAGACCCAGTACTTC
TRBJ1-3 - many TRBV29-1 CSTYRGNTIYF TGCAGCACCTACAGGGGAAACACCATATATTTT
TRBJ2-1 TRBD2 many TRBV12-3/TRBV12-4 CASSPSGGALYNEQFF TGTGCCAGCAGTCCTAGCGGGGGGGCCCTCTACAATGAGCAGTTCTTC
TRBJ2-7 TRBD2 many TRBV11-2 CASSPSAGGQYEQYF TGTGCCAGCAGCCCCTCGGCGGGGGGCCAATACGAGCAGTACTTC
TRBJ2-4 - many TRBV4-3 CASSQDQKGKGNIQYF TGCGCCAGCAGCCAAGATCAAAAGGGAAAGGGAAACATTCAGTACTTC
TRBJ2-1 TRBD1 many TRBV25-1 CASSAQGAWQFF TGTGCCAGCAGTGCTCAGGGGGCGTGGCAGTTCTTC
TRBJ2-1 - many TRBV5-1 CASRSGRFSSYNEQFF TGCGCCAGCAGGTCGGGGAGATTCAGCTCCTACAATGAGCAGTTCTTC
TRBJ2-3 TRBD2 many TRBV11-1 CASSSTPLAGGVSTDTQYF TGTGCCAGCAGTTCTACCCCCCTAGCGGGGGGGGTTAGCACAGATACGCAGTATTTT
TRBJ2-7 - many TRBV20-1 CSAQARAYEQYF TGCAGTGCCCAGGCTAGGGCCTACGAGCAGTACTTC
TRBJ2-5 TRBD1 many TRBV2 CASSSGTGGGETQYF TGTGCCAGCAGTAGCGGGACAGGGGGTGGAGAGACCCAGTACTTC
TRBJ2-7 - many TRBV5-5 CASSLGAGYSYEQYF TGTGCCAGCAGCTTGGGCGCGGGTTACAGCTACGAGCAGTACTTC
TRBJ1-5 - many TRBV27 CASSARDSNQPQHF TGTGCCAGCAGTGCCAGGGACAGCAATCAGCCCCAGCATTTT
TRBJ2-7 - many TRBV20-1 CSAEPLRDLLLYEQYF TGCAGTGCAGAACCCCTCCGGGATCTCTTGCTCTACGAGCAGTACTTC
TRBJ2-1 TRBD1 many TRBV29-1 CSVAPGQGNEQFF TGCAGCGTTGCACCGGGACAGGGTAATGAGCAGTTCTTC
TRBJ1-6 TRBD1 many TRBV20-1 CSATRAGQRAFSYNSPLHF TGCAGTGCTACCCGGGCGGGACAGCGTGCCTTCTCCTATAATTCACCCCTCCACTTT
TRBJ2-3 - many TRBV3-1 CASSLRRPDTQYF TGTGCCAGCAGCCTCCGCCGCCCAGATACGCAGTATTTT
TRBJ1-5 TRBD1 - TRBV7-3 CAFSRAGTGGTLNQPQHF TGTGCCTTCAGTCGCGCCGGGACAGGAGGTACCCTAAATCAGCCCCAGCATTTT
TRBJ2-3 - many TRBV10-3 CAINMLAYDTQYF TGTGCCATCAACATGCTAGCATATGATACGCAGTATTTT
TRBJ1-4 TRBD1 many TRBV27 CASSRDRGDEKLFF TGTGCCAGCAGTAGGGACAGGGGGGATGAAAAACTGTTTTTT
TRBJ1-4 - many TRBV4-3 CASSRVLGGPTNEKLFF TGCGCCAGCAGCCGGGTCCTGGGGGGACCAACTAATGAAAAACTGTTTTTT
TRBJ2-7 - many TRBV25-1 CASSDRGGRGHHEQYF TGTGCCAGCAGTGACAGGGGGGGCAGGGGGCACCACGAGCAGTACTTC
TRBJ1-1 TRBD1 many TRBV7-2 CASSLDSTGARRAFF TGTGCCAGCAGCTTAGACTCGACAGGGGCAAGGAGAGCTTTCTTT
TRBJ2-1 TRBD2 many TRBV7-9 CASSLVPGGYNEQFF TGTGCCAGCAGCTTAGTCCCGGGGGGGTACAATGAGCAGTTCTTC
TRBJ2-1 - many TRBV2 CASGLWRRGGEQFF TGTGCCAGCGGACTTTGGCGTAGGGGAGGTGAGCAGTTCTTC
TRBJ2-1 TRBD2 - TRBV12-3/TRBV12-4 CTISLVSSGGESSYNEQFF TGTACCATCAGTTTAGTATCTAGCGGGGGGGAGAGCTCCTACAATGAGCAGTTCTTC
TRBJ2-1 - many TRBV12-3/TRBV12-4 CASSSGRNNEQFF TGTGCCAGCAGTTCCGGCCGCAACAATGAGCAGTTCTTC
TRBJ2-1 - many TRBV7-7 CASRPKTEGPYNEQFF TGTGCCAGCAGACCGAAGACAGAGGGCCCCTACAATGAGCAGTTCTTC